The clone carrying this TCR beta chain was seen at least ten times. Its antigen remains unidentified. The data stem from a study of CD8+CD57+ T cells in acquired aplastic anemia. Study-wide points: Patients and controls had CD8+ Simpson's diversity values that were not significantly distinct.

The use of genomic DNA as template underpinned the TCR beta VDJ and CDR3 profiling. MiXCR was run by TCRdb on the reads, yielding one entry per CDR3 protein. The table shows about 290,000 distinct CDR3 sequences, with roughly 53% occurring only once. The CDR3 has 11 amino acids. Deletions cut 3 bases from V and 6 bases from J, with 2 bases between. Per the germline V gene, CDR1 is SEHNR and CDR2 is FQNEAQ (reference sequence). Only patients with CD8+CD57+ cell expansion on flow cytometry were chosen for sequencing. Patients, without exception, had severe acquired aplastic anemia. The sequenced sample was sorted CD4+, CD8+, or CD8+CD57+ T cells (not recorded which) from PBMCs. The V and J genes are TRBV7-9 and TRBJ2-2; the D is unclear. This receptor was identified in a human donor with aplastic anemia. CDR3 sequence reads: CASSLAGELFF. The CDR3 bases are TGTGCCAGCAGCTTGGCCGGGGAGCTGTTTTTT. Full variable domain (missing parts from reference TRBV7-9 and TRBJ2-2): DTGVSQNPRHKITKRGQNVTFRCDPISEHNRLYWYRQTLGQGPEFLTYFQNEAQLEKSRLLSDRFSAERPKGSFSTLEIQRTEQGDSAMYLCASSLAGELFFGEGSRLTVL.